This T cell receptor (beta chain) was recovered during a study of T cell changes during pregnancy in multiple sclerosis. Only in-frame clones appear in the TCRdb table, and some are missing; sequencing was by immunoSEQ multiplex PCR. The table records 69,000 or so clones, around 94% of them present only once. Germline V CDR1 and CDR2: LNHDA, SQIVND (reference sequence). This CDR3 spans 18 amino acids. V shed 1 base and J 2 bases; nucleotides not matched to a gene: 4. Source: peripheral blood, taken in the third trimester of pregnancy. The genes are TRBV19 and TRBJ2-5; TRBD2 matches 16 bases. This clonotype was sampled from a female donor in good health, enrolled as a control in a pregnancy study. CDR3 protein: CASSIGGLAGGVQETQYF. In DNA form, the CDR3 reads TGTGCCAGTAGTATAGGGGGACTAGCGGGAGGGGTACAAGAGACCCAGTACTTC.